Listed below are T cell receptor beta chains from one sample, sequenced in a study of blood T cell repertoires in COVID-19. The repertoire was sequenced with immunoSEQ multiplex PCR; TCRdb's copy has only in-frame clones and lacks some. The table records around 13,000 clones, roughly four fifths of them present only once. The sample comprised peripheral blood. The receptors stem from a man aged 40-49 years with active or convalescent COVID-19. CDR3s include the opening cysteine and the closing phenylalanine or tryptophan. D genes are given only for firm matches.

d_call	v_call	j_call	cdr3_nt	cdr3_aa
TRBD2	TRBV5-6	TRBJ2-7	TGTGCCAGCAGCGTAGGGACTAGCGGGAGCCTCGGCGAGCAGTACTTC	CASSVGTSGSLGEQYF
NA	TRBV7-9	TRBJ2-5	TGTGCCAGCAGCTTAGTGCTCGGGGACCAGTACTTC	CASSLVLGDQYF
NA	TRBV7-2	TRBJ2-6	TGTGCCAGCAGCCCTCAGACGGGGGTTTCCTCTGGGGCCAACGTCCTGACTTTC	CASSPQTGVSSGANVLTF
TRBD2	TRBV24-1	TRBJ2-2	TGTGCCACCAGTGAAACCGGGGGGGTGGGAGACACCGGGGAGCTGTTTTTT	CATSETGGVGDTGELFF
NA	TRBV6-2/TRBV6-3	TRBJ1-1	TGTGCCAGCAGCCCCCGGCGGGATGGGGGCACTGAAGCTTTCTTT	CASSPRRDGGTEAFF
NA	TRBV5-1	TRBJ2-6	TGCGCCAGCCTGGAGGGGGGGCCCAGGTCTGGGGCCAACGTCCTGACTTTC	CASLEGGPRSGANVLTF
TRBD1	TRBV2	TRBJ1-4	TGTGCCAGCAGTCAGGGGACAGGGAAGGTCAATGAAAAACTGTTTTTT	CASSQGTGKVNEKLFF
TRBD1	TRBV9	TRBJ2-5	TGTGCCAGCAGCGTCGGAGACAGGGGAAGGGAGACCCAGTACTTC	CASSVGDRGRETQYF
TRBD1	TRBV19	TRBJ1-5	TGTGCCAGTAGTTTCGCCCGACAGGGGGGAAATCAGCCCCAGCATTTT	CASSFARQGGNQPQHF
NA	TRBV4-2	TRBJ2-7	TGTGCCAGCAGCCAAGACCCCCAGGGCGAGGTTTCCTACGAGCAGTACTTC	CASSQDPQGEVSYEQYF